The 8 T cell receptor beta chains listed next were all sequenced from one sample in a study of blood T cell repertoires in COVID-19. Generated by immunoSEQ multiplex PCR, the TCRdb table keeps only in-frame clones and is missing some. The sample has around 160,000 clones; approximately 83% are singletons. Sequenced material: peripheral blood. These receptors were taken from a woman aged 55-69 years with COVID-19, enrolled during active disease.

The chain joins TRBV29-1 to TRBJ1-2; D unclear. Trimming took 0 bases from V and 1 from J, leaving 6 bases between them. CDR3 length: 13 amino acids. Germline CDR1 reads SQVTM; CDR2 reads ANQGSEA. The CDR3 DNA sequence: TGCAGCGTTGAAGAACTAGTTAACTATGGCTACACCTTC. Amino acids: CSVEELVNYGYTF. The variable domain in full, completed from reference TRBV29-1 and TRBJ1-2, reads SAVISQKPSRDICQRGTSLTIQCQVDSQVTMMFWYRQQPGQSLTLIATANQGSEATYESGFVIDKFPISRPNLTFSTLTVSNMSPEDSSIYLCSVEELVNYGYTFGSGTRLTVV.

The chain has TRBV18 and TRBJ1-5; weak D call: TRBD1 (6 bases). The V end lost 1 base, the J end lost 0 bases, and 16 bases lay between the germline ends. Per germline, CDR1 KGHSH and CDR2 LQKENI. The CDR3 has 18 amino acids. CDR3 protein: CASSPQTGGEGSNQPQHF. The CDR3, as DNA: TGTGCCAGCTCACCACAGACAGGAGGGGAGGGTAGCAATCAGCCCCAGCATTTT.

The chain employs TRBV10-2 and TRBJ1-2, with D perhaps TRBD1 (6 bases). In germline, CDR1 is WSHSY, CDR2 SAAADI. The germline V and J ends were trimmed by 0 bases and 3 bases, with 11 bases remaining between them. This CDR3 is 15 amino acids long. For the CDR3, the DNA is TGCGCCAGCAGTGAGTCGGGGGGGCAAGACTATGGCTACACCTTC. This codes for CASSESGGQDYGYTF.

This chain uses TRBV4-1 with TRBJ1-2; D not resolved. Germline values: CDR1 MGHRA, CDR2 YSYEKL. This CDR3 region has 16 residues. Trimming took off 1 base at V and 8 bases at J, with 20 bases between the two ends. CDR3: CASSQGHSSSYGGYTF. The CDR3 nucleotides read TGCGCCAGCAGCCAAGGGCACAGCTCGTCCTATGGCGGCTACACCTTC.

The chain has TRBV6-4 and TRBJ1-1; D gene uncertain. The CDR3 consists of 14 residues. Trimming removed 7 bases at V and 3 bases at J, with 15 bases between. The germline CDR1 and CDR2 sequences are MRHNA and SNTAGT. In nucleotides, the CDR3 is TGTGCCAGCAAGGTTTTTCAGAGCGACACTGAAGCTTTCTTT. It specifies CASKVFQSDTEAFF.

The J gene is TRBJ2-5, the V gene TRBV7-9; D is uncertain. The CDR3 loop spans 12 amino acids. V was trimmed by 2 bases and J by 4 bases, leaving 5 bases between them. The germline V gene encodes CDR1 SEHNR and CDR2 FQNEAQ (reference sequence). CDR3 loop: CASSLNTETQYF. CDR3 coding DNA: TGTGCCAGCAGCTTAAACACAGAGACCCAGTACTTC.

The V call is TRBV4-1, the J call TRBJ1-6; 9 bases agree with TRBD1. Trimming removed 2 bases from V and 7 bases from J; junction bases left unmatched: 6. CDR1 is MGHRA and CDR2 is YSYEKL in the germline V gene. This CDR3 spans 16 amino acids. Here the CDR3 DNA reads TGCGCCAGCAGCCAACCCCCCGGACAGGGGAATTCACCCCTCCACTTT. This gives the protein CASSQPPGQGNSPLHF.

This clone occurred once. This sequence joins TRBV6-6 and TRBJ1-3; no firm D call. V lost 8 bases, J lost 0 bases, and 5 bases lay in between. The CDR3 is made up of 12 amino acids. Germline CDR1 is MNHNY and CDR2 is SVGAGI (reference sequence). The chain's CDR3 is CASFSSGNTIYF. In DNA form, the CDR3 reads TGTGCCAGCTTCAGCTCTGGAAACACCATATATTTT.